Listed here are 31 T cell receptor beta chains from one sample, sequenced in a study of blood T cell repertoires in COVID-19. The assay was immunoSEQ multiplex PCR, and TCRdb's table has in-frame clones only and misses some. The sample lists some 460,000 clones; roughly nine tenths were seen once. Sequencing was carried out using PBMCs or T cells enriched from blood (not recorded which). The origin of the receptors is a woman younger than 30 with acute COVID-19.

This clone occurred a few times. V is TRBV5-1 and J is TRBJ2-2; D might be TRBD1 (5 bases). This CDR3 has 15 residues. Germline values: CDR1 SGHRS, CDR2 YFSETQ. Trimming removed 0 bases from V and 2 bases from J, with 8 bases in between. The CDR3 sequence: CASSLVTVNTGELFF. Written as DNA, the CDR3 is TGCGCCAGCAGCTTGGTGACAGTAAACACCGGGGAGCTGTTTTTT.

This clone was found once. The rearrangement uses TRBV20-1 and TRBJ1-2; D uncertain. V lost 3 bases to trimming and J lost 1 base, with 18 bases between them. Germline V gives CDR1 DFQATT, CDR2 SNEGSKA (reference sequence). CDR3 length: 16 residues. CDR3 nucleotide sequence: TGCAGTGCTAGTAGTATATCGGAGATAGTTAACTATGGCTACACCTTC. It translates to CSASSISEIVNYGYTF.

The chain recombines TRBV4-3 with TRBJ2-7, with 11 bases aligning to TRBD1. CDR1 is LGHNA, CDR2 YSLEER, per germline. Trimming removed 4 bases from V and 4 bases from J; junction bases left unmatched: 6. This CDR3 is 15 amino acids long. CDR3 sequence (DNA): TGCGCCAGCAGCCCAGGGACAGGGGGGGGGTACGAGCAGTACTTC. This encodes CASSPGTGGGYEQYF.

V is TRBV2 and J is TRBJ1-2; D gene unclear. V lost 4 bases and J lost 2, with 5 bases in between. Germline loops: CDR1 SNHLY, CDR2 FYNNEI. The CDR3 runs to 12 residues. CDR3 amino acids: CASSVQNYGYTF. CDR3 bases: TGTGCCAGCAGTGTACAAAACTATGGCTACACCTTC.

CDR3 sequence reads: CASSVASRVNEQFF. In DNA, the CDR3 is TGTGCCAGCAGCGTAGCGAGTAGAGTCAATGAGCAGTTCTTC. The chain employs TRBV9 and TRBJ2-1; D is ambiguous. Deletions cut 0 bases from V and 6 bases from J, with 10 bases between. Germline loops: CDR1 SGDLS, CDR2 YYNGEE. This CDR3 is 14 amino acids long.

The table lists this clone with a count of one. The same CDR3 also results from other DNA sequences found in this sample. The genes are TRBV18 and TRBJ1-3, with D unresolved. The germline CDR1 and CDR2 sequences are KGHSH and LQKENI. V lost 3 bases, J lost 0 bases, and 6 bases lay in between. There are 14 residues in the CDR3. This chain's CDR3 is CASSPGSSGNTIYF. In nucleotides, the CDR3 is TGTGCCAGCTCACCGGGCAGCTCTGGAAACACCATATATTTT.

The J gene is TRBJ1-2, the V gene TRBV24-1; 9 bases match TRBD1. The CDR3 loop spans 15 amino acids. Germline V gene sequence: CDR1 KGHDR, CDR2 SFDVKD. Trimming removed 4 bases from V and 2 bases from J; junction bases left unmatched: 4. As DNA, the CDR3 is TGTGCCACCAGTGAGTCCGGGACAGGGAACTATGGCTACACCTTC. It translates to CATSESGTGNYGYTF.

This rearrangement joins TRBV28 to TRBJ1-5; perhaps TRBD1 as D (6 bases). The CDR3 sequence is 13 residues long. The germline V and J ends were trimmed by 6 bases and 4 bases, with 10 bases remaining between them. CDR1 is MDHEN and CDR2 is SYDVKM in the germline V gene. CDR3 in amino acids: CASRYRENQPQHF. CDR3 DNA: TGTGCCAGCAGGTACAGGGAAAATCAGCCCCAGCATTTT.

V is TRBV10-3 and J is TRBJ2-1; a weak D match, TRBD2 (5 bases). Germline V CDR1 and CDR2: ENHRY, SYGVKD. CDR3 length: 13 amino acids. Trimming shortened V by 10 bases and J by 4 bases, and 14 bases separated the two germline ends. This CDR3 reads CATRDFLYNEQFF. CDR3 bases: TGTGCCACCCGGGATTTTTTATACAATGAGCAGTTCTTC.

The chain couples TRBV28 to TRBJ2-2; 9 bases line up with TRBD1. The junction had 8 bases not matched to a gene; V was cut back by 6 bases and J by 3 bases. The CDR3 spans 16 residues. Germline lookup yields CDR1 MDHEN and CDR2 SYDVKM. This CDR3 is CASSPSRTGDTGELFF. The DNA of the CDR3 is TGTGCCAGCAGCCCCTCCCGGACAGGGGACACCGGGGAGCTGTTTTTT.

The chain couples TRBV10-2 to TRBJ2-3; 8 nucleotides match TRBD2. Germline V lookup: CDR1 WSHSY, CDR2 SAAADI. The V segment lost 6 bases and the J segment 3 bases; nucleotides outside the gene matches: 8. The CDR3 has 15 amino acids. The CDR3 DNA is TGCGCCAGCAGCTCCGGGACTAGGGATACAGATACGCAGTATTTT. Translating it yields CASSSGTRDTDTQYF.

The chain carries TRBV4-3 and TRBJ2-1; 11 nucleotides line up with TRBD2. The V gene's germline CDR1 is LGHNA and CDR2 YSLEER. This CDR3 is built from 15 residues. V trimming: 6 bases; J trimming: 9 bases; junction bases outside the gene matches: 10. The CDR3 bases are TGCGCCAGCAGGCTCGGGACTAGCGGACACAGTGAGCAGTTCTTC. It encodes CASRLGTSGHSEQFF.

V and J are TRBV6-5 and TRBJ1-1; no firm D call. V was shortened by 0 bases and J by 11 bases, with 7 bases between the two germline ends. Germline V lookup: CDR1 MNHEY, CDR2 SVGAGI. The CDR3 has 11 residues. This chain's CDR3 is CASSYSGRAFF. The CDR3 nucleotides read TGTGCCAGCAGTTACTCGGGGAGGGCTTTCTTT.

The CDR3 sequence: CASRGQGNTGELFF. CDR3 bases: TGTGCCAGCAGGGGACAAGGGAACACCGGGGAGCTGTTTTTT. The chain combines TRBV2 with TRBJ2-2; D is possibly TRBD1 (6 bases). Germline assignment: CDR1 SNHLY and CDR2 FYNNEI. Trimming shortened V by 6 bases and J by 1 base, and 9 bases separated the two germline ends. The CDR3 loop spans 14 amino acids.

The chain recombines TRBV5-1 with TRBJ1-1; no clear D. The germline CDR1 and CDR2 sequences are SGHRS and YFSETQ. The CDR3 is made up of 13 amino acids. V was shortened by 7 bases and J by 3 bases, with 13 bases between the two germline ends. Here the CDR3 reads CASATAVDTEAFF. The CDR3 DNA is TGCGCCAGCGCTACAGCAGTGGACACTGAAGCTTTCTTT.

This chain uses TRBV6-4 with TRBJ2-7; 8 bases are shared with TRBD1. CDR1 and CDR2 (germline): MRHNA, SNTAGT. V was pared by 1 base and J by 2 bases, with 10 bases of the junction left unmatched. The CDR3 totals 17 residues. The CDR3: CASSDWQGATLTYEQYF. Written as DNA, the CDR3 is TGTGCCAGCAGTGACTGGCAGGGGGCGACCCTAACCTACGAGCAGTACTTC.

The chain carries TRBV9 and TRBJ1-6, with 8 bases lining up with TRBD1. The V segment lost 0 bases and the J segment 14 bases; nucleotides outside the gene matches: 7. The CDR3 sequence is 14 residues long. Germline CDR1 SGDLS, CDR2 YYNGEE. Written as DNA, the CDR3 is TGTGCCAGCAGCGTAGAACCTCAGGGGGCCACCCTCCACTTT. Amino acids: CASSVEPQGATLHF.

CDR3 in amino acids: CASSSYSNQPQHF. CDR3 sequence (DNA): TGTGCCAGCAGCTCCTATAGCAATCAGCCCCAGCATTTT. This chain connects TRBV7-9 to TRBJ1-5, with D unclear. The CDR3 consists of 13 residues. V lost 4 bases and J 0 bases, leaving 4 bases between the germline ends. CDR1 SEHNR and CDR2 FQNEAQ come from the germline V gene (reference sequence).

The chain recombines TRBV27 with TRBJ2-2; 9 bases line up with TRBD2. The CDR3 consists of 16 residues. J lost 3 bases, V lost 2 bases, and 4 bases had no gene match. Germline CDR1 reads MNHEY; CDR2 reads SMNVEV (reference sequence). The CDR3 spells CASSLAGGQYTGELFF. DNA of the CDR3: TGTGCCAGCAGTTTAGCGGGGGGGCAGTACACCGGGGAGCTGTTTTTT.

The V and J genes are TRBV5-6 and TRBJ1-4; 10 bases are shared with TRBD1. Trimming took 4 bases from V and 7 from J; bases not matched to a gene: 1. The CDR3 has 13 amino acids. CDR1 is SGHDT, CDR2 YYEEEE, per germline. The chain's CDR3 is CASSRDRGEKLFF. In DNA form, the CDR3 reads TGTGCCAGCAGCAGGGACAGGGGTGAAAAACTGTTTTTT. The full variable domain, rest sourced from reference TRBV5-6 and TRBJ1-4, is DAGVTQSPTHLIKTRGQQVTLRCSPKSGHDTVSWYQQALGQGPQFIFQYYEEEERQRGNFPDRFSGHQFPNYSSELNVNALLLGDSALYLCASSRDRGEKLFFGSGTQLSVL.

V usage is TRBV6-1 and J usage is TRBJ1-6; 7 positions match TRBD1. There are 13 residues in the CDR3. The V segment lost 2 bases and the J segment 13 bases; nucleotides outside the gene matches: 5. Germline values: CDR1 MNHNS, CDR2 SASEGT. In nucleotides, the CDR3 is TGTGCCAGCAGTGAAAACAGGGGATTTCCCCTCCACTTT. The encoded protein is CASSENRGFPLHF.

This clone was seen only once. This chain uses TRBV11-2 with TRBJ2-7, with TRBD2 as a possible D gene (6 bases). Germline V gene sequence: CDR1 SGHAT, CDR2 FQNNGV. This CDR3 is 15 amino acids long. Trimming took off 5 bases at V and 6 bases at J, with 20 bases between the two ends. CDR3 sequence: CASSRSGPSGIEQYF. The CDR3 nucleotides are TGTGCCAGCAGCAGGAGCGGGCCTTCTGGGATCGAGCAGTACTTC.

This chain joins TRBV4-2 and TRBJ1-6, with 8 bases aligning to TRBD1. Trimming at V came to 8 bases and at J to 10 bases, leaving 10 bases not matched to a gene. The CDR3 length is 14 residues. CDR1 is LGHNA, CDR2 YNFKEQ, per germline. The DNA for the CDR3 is TGTGCCAGCCGAGGACAGGGTGAAAGGTCACCCCTCCACTTT. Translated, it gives CASRGQGERSPLHF.

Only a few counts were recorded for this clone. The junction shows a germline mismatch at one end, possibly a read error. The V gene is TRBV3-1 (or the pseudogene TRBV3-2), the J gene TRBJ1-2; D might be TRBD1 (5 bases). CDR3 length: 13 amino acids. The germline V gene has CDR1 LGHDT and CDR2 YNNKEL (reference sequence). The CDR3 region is CASTQTNTGGYTF. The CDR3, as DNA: TGTGCCAGCACCCAAACGAATACAGGTGGCTACACCTTC.

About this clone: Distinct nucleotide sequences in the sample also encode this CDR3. The DNA of the CDR3 is TGTGCCAGCAGTGAATACAGGAGCTCCTACGAGCAGTACTTC. Encoded protein: CASSEYRSSYEQYF. This chain links TRBV2 with TRBJ2-7; maybe TRBD1 (5 bases). The V end lost 2 bases, the J end lost 0 bases, and 8 bases lay between the germline ends. Germline lookup yields CDR1 SNHLY and CDR2 FYNNEI. CDR3 length: 14 residues. Full variable domain (remainder filled in from reference TRBV2 and TRBJ2-7): EPEVTQTPSHQVTQMGQEVILRCVPISNHLYFYWYRQILGQKVEFLVSFYNNEISEKSEIFDDQFSVERPDGSNFTLKIRSTKLEDSAMYFCASSEYRSSYEQYFGPGTRLTVT.

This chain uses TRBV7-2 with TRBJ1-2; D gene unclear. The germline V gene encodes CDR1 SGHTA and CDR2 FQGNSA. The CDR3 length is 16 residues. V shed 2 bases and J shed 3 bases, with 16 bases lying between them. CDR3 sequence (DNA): TGTGCCAGCAGCTTAAATCCGACTAGTCCCTACTATGGCTACACCTTC. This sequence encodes CASSLNPTSPYYGYTF.

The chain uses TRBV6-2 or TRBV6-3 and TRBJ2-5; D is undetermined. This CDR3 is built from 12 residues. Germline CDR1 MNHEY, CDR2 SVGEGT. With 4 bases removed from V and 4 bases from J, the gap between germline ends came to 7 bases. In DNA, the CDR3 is TGTGCCAGCAGTTCCCGTTTAGAGACCCAGTACTTC. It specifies CASSSRLETQYF.

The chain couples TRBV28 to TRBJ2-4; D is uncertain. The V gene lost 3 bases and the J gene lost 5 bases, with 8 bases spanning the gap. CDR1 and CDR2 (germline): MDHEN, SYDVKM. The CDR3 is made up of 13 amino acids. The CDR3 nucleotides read TGTGCCAGCAGTTTTGGCCTCGAAAACATTCAGTACTTC. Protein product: CASSFGLENIQYF.

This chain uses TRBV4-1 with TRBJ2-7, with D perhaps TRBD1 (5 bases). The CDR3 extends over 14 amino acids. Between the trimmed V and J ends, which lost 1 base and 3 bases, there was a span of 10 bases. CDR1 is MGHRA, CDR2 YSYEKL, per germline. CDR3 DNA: TGCGCCAGCAGCCAAGTAGACAGCGACTACGAGCAGTACTTC. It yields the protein CASSQVDSDYEQYF.

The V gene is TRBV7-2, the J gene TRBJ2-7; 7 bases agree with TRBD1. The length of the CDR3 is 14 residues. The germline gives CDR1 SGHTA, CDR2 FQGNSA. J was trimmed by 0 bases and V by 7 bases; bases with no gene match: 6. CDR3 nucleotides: TGTGCCAGCACCCCCGGGACAGTCTCCTACGAGCAGTACTTC. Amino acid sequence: CASTPGTVSYEQYF. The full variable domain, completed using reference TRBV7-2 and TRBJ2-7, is GAGVSQSPSNKVTEKGKDVELRCDPISGHTALYWYRQSLGQGLEFLIYFQGNSAPDKSGLPSDRFSAERTGGSVSTLTIQRTQQEDSAVYLCASTPGTVSYEQYFGPGTRLTVT.

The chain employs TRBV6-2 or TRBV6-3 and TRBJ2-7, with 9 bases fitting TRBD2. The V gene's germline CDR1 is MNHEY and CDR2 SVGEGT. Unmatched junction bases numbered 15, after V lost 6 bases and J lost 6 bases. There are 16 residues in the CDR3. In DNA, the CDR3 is TGTGCCAGCAGCCTTGTTAGCGGGGGCTCCGACAGCGAGCAGTACTTC. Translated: CASSLVSGGSDSEQYF.